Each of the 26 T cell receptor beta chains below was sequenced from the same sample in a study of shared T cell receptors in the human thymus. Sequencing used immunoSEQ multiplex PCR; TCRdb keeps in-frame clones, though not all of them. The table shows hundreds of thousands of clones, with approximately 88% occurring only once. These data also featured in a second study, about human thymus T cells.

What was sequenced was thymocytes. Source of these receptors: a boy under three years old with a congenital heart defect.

CDR3 bases: TGTGCCAGCAGTTTCATGCGTAGAGCGGGCAATCAGCCCCAGCATTTT. The encoded protein is CASSFMRRAGNQPQHF. The chain uses TRBV28 and TRBJ1-5; no firm D call. Germline CDR1 and CDR2: MDHEN and SYDVKM. The CDR3 extends over 16 amino acids. V was clipped by 3 bases and J by 2 bases, with 14 bases between them.

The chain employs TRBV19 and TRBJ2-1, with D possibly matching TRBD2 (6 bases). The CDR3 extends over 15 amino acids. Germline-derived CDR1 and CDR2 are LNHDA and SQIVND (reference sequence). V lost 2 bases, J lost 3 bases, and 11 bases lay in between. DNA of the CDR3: TGTGCCAGTAGTATAAGACTAGTTGACTACAATGAGCAGTTCTTC. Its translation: CASSIRLVDYNEQFF.

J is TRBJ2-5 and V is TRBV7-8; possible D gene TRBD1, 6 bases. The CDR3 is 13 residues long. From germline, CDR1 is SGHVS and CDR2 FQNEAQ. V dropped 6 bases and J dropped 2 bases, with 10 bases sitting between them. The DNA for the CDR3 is TGTGCCAGCAGGCCAGGGGTACAAGAGACCCAGTACTTC. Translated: CASRPGVQETQYF. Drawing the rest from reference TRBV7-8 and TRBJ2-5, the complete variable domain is GAGVSQSPRYKVAKRGQDVALRCDPISGHVSLFWYQQALGQGPEFLTYFQNEAQLDKSGLPSDRFFAERPEGSVSTLKIQRTQQEDSAVYLCASRPGVQETQYFGPGTRLLVL.

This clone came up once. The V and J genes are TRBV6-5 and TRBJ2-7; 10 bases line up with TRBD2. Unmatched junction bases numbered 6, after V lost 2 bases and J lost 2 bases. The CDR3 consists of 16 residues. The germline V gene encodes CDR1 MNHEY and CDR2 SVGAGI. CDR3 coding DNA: TGTGCCAGCAGTTACCCCAAAGCGGGAGGGGCCTACGAGCAGTACTTC. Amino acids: CASSYPKAGGAYEQYF.

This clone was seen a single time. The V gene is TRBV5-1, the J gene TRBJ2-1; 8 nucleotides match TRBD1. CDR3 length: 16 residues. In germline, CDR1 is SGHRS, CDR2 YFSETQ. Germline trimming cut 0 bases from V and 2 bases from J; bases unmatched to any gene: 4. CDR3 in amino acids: CASSLGDRPPYNEQFF. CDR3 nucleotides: TGCGCCAGCAGCTTGGGGGACAGGCCCCCCTACAATGAGCAGTTCTTC.

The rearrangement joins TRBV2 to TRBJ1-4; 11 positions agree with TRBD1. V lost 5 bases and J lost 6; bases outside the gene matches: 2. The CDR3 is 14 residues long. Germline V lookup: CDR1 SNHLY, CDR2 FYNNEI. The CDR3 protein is CASSPGQGDEKLFF. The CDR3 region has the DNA TGTGCCAGCAGTCCGGGACAGGGGGATGAAAAACTGTTTTTT.

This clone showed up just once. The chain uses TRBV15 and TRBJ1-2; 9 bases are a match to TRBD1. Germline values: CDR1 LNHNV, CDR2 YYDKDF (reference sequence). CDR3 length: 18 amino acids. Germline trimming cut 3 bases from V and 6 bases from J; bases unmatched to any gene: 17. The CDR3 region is CATSSPWTGEITSDGYTF. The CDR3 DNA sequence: TGTGCCACCAGCAGTCCCTGGACAGGGGAAATTACAAGCGATGGCTACACCTTC.

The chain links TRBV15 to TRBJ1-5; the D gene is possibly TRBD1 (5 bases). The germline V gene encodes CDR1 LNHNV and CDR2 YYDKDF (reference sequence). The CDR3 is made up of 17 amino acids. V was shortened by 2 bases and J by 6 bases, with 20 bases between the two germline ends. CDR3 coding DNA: TGTGCCACCAGCAGACAGCACAGGAAAGGGTTCTCTCAGCCCCAGCATTTT. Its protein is CATSRQHRKGFSQPQHF.

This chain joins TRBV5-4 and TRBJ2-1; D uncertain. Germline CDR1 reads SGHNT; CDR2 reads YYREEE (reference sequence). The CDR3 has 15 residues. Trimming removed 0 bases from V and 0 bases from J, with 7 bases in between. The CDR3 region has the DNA TGTGCCAGCAGCTTGGTGGCTGACTCCTACAATGAGCAGTTCTTC. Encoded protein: CASSLVADSYNEQFF.

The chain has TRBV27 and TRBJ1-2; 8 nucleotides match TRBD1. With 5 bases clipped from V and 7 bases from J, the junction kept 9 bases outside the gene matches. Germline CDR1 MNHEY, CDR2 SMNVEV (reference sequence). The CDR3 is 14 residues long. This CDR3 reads CASSLHGQGGGYTF. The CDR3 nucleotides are TGTGCCAGCAGTCTACATGGACAGGGTGGTGGCTACACCTTC.

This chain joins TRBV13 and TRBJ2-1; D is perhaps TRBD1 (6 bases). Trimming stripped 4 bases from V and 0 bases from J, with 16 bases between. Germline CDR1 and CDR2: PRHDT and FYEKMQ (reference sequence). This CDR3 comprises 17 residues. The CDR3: CASSSPQGWASYNEQFF. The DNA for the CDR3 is TGTGCCAGCAGCTCCCCACAGGGCTGGGCCTCCTACAATGAGCAGTTCTTC.

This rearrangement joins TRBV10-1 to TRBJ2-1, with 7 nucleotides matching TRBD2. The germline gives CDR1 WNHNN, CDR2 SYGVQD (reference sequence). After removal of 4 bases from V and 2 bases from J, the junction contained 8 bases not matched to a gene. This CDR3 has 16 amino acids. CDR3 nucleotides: TGCGCCAGCAGTGTGGGGAGGGAGGTCCCCTACAATGAGCAGTTCTTC. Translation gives CASSVGREVPYNEQFF.

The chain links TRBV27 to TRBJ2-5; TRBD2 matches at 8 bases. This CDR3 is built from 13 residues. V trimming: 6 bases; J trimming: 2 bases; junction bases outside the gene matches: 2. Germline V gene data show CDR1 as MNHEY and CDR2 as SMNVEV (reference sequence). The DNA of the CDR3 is TGTGCCAGCAGAGCGGGGGTTCAAGAGACCCAGTACTTC. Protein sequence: CASRAGVQETQYF.

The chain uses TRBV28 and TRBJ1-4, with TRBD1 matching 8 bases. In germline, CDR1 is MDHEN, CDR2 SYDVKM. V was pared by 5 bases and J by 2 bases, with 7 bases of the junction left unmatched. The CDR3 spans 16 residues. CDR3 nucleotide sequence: TGTGCCAGCAGTCAGCTCCAGGGGGCTACTAATGAAAAACTGTTTTTT. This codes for CASSQLQGATNEKLFF.

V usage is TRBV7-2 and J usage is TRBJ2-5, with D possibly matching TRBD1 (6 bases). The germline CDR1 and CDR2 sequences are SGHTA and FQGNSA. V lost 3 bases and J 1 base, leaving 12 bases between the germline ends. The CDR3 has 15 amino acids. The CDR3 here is CASSFLQGVQETQYF. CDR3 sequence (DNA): TGTGCCAGCAGCTTCTTACAGGGAGTCCAAGAGACCCAGTACTTC.

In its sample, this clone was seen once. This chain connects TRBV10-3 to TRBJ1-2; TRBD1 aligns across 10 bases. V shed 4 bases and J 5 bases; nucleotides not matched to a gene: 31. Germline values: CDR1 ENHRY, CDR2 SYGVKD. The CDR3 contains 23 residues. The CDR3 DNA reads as TGTGCCATCAGTGCTGGCTTTTTCGAACCTATCGGGACAGGGGAGGGAGGAAAGTATGGCTACACCTTC. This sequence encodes CAISAGFFEPIGTGEGGKYGYTF.

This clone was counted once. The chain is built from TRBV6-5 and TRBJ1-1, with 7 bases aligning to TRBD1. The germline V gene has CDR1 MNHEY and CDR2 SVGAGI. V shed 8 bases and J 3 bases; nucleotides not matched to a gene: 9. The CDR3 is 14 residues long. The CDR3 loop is CASGSRGRDTEAFF. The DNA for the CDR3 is TGTGCCAGCGGGAGTAGGGGGCGAGACACTGAAGCTTTCTTT.

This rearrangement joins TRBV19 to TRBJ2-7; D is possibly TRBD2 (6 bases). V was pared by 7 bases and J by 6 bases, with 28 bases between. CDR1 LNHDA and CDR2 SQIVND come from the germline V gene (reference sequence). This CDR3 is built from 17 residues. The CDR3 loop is CASTPKAGPSPTGEQYF. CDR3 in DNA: TGTGCCAGTACCCCGAAGGCGGGGCCATCCCCAACCGGCGAGCAGTACTTC.

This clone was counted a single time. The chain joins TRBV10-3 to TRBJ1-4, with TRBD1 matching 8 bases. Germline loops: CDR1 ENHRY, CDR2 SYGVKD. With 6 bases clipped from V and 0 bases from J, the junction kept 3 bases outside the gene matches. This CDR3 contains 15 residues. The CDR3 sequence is CAISGTGTTNEKLFF. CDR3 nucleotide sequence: TGTGCCATCAGCGGGACAGGAACAACTAATGAAAAACTGTTTTTT.

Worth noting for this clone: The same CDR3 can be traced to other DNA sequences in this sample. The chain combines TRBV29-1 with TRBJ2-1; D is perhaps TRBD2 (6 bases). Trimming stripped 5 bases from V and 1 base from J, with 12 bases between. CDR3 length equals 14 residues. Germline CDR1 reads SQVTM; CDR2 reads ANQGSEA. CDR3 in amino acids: CSVPRDSSYNEQFF. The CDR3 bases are TGCAGCGTTCCCCGGGACTCGTCCTACAATGAGCAGTTCTTC.

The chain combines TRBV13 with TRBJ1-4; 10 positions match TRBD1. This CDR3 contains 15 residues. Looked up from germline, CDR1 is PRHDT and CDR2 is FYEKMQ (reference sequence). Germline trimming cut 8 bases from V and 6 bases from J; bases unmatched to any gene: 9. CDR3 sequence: CASRTGGGGDEKLFF. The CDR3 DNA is TGTGCCAGCCGGACAGGGGGGGGAGGTGATGAAAAACTGTTTTTT.

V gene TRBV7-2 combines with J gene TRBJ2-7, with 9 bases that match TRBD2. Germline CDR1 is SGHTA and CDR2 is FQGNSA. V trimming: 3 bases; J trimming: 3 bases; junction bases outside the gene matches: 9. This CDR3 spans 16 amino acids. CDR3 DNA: TGTGCCAGCAGCTTTGATGTAGCGGGAGCTGTCTACGAGCAGTACTTC. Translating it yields CASSFDVAGAVYEQYF.

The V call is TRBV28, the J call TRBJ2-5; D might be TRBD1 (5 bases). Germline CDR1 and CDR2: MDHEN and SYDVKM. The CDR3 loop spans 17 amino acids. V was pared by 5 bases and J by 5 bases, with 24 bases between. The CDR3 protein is CASSLPFLGRSVETQYF. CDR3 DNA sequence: TGTGCCAGCAGTCTCCCGTTTTTGGGGCGGAGTGTCGAGACCCAGTACTTC.

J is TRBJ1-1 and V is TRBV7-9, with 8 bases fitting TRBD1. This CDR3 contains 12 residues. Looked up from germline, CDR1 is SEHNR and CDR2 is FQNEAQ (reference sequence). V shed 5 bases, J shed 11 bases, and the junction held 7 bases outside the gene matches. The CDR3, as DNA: TGTGCCAGCAGCATTACCGACAGGGGTGCTTTCTTT. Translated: CASSITDRGAFF.

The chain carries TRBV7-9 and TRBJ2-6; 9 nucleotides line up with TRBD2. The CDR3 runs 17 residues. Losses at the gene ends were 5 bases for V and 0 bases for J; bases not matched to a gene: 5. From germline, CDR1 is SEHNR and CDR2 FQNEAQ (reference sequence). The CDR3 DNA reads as TGTGCCAGCAGCCCGACTAGCGGAAGCTCTGGGGCCAACGTCCTGACTTTC. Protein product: CASSPTSGSSGANVLTF.

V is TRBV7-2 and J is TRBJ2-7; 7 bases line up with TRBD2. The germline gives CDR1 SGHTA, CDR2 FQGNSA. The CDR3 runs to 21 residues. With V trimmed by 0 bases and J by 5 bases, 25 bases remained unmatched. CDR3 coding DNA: TGTGCCAGCAGCTTAGCGAGACCTGAGGGGTGGGCTTTGGCGGGAGCGAACGAGCAGTACTTC. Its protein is CASSLARPEGWALAGANEQYF.